This T cell receptor (beta chain) was observed in a study of beta chain features in type 1 diabetes. Findings of the study overall: The naive, central memory and Treg TCRB repertoires looked more alike in patients than they did in healthy donors. More deletions and fewer insertions at VDJ junctions were seen in type 1 diabetes patients. TCRB CDR3s from Type 1 diabetes patients were moderately but significantly shorter in all four CD4+ subsets.

As for this clone: Antigen: not known.

Expressed TCRB transcripts were sequenced because the isolated RNA had all been reverse transcribed beforehand. The assay was immunoSEQ multiplex PCR, and TCRdb's table has in-frame clones only and misses some. The sample records 400,000 or so clones, 9.6% being singletons. Germline V gene data show CDR1 as MNHEY and CDR2 as SVGAGI. V lost 6 bases, J lost 10 bases, and 19 bases lay in between. The CDR3 covers 14 residues. V gene TRBV6-5 combines with J gene TRBJ2-1; D remains unclear. Input material: central memory CD4+ T cells from blood. The source of this sequence is a young man with type 1 diabetes. CDR3 sequence (DNA): TGTGCCAGCAGACGCACAACACGAGCCCCAGAGCAGTTCTTC. It translates to CASRRTTRAPEQFF.